The clone carrying this T cell receptor beta chain was detected many times. No antigen is known for it. The data derive from a study of CD8 T cells in ankylosing spondylitis. Making use of molecular barcodes, quantitative 5'-RACE generated TCR beta libraries. TCRdb ran MiXCR on the 5' RACE reads and lists one entry per CDR3 protein. This sample has approximately 250,000 distinct CDR3 sequences; 10% occur once, and the top ten carry about 3%. Study-level points and caveats: Reported data indicate significant enrichment of disease-linked clones within matched ankylosing spondylitis synovial fluid. The disease-linked clones had a CD8+ phenotype and low blood frequencies. The study identified a TCR beta motif of under 10 highly homologous variants that appeared characteristic of ankylosing spondylitis blood.

The CDR3 spans 14 residues. The germline V gene has CDR1 MRHNA and CDR2 SNTAGT. After removal of 4 bases from V and 1 base from J, the junction contained 3 bases not matched to a gene. This chain joins TRBV6-4 and TRBJ1-1; 7 positions match TRBD1. This clonotype was obtained from a male donor with ankylosing spondylitis or in good health (not recorded which). Sequencing input: blood, either unsorted or a sorted T cell fraction (not recorded which). This chain's CDR3 is CASSGDRPNTEAFF. DNA of the CDR3: TGTGCCAGCAGTGGGGACAGACCGAACACTGAAGCTTTCTTT.